This T cell receptor (beta chain) was recorded in a study of radiation and T cells in renal cell carcinoma. On the study more broadly: Nephrectomy followed 15 Gy stereotactic body radiation by 4 weeks.

The V segment lost 3 bases and the J segment 2 bases; nucleotides outside the gene matches: 9. Germline assignment: CDR1 SGHRS and CDR2 YFSETQ. The CDR3 runs to 16 residues. Generated by immunoSEQ multiplex PCR, the TCRdb table keeps only in-frame clones and is missing some. There are more than 75,000 clones in the sample; 65% to 90% occur only once, and approximately 22% lies in the top ten. Time point reported: blood 2 weeks post-SBRT. Described treatment: 15 Gy SBRT to primary tumor, nephrectomy 4 weeks later. The gene calls are TRBV5-1 and TRBJ2-3, with 7 bases that match TRBD2. The sequence came from a woman in her forties or fifties with renal cell carcinoma. The sample in question was blood, obtained from a patient whose treatment included radiotherapy and nephrectomy. The CDR3 sequence is CASSSAGVAVTDTQYF. The CDR3, as DNA: TGCGCCAGCAGCTCGGCGGGGGTTGCGGTCACAGATACGCAGTATTTT.